This record looks at one TCR beta chain sequence and its context. This CDR3 spans 17 amino acids. The ends lost 0 bases at V and 6 bases at J; junction bases unmatched: 8. CDR1 LGHNA and CDR2 YNFKEQ come from the germline V gene. The data stem from a study of blood T cell repertoires in COVID-19. Study-wide background: Samples taken during acute and convalescent COVID-19 were collected in the United States, Italy and Spain. PBMCs, B-cell-depleted T cells, or T cells were the source of the cDNA or gDNA that made up the material.

In the study's own analysis: Reference gene primer amplification in the assay estimated nucleated cell counts. Clones were read by immunoSEQ multiplex PCR, and TCRdb kept only the in-frame ones, dropping some. V and J calls and clone size are as listed in that table; D and trimming were resolved from the DNA. Among 200,000 to 300,000 clones listed, 83% were seen once. The clonotype was recovered from a human donor in a cohort sampled during active COVID-19. The gene calls are TRBV4-2 and TRBJ1-6, with TRBD1 matching 7 bases. Sequencing was done on a sample of peripheral blood. The CDR3, as DNA: TGTGCCAGCAGCCAAGATGGCAGGGGGACCTCTAATTCACCCCTCCACTTT. This encodes CASSQDGRGTSNSPLHF.